A selection of T cell receptor beta chains follows, all from one sample in a study of T-cell reconstitution after alpha-beta-depleted transplantation in children. A single record per CDR3 protein comes from TCRdb applying MiXCR to the PCR reads. The sample shows some 520,000 distinct CDR3 sequences, roughly 33% of them seen only once. Sequencing used PBMCs from the stem cell graft donor, obtained from the stem cell graft. Receptors were obtained from a human donor who donated a stem cell graft to a child with aplastic anemia. Each CDR3 is given with its conserved first and last residue. Fields, in order: D gene, V gene, CDR3 length, CDR3 protein. A D gene is named only where the DNA matches it firmly.

d_gene: -; v_gene: TRBV7-9; len: 15; CDR3aa: CASSVRVAGANVLTF
d_gene: -; v_gene: TRBV7-2; len: 13; CDR3aa: CASSLDRDATQYF
d_gene: -; v_gene: TRBV6-2/TRBV6-3; len: 15; CDR3aa: CASSYSGIFTDTQYF
d_gene: -; v_gene: TRBV29-1; len: 13; CDR3aa: CSAWGGGNYGYTF
d_gene: TRBD2; v_gene: TRBV24-1; len: 16; CDR3aa: CATSDPSGRSYNEQFF
d_gene: -; v_gene: TRBV12-3/TRBV12-4; len: 15; CDR3aa: CASSLAEGIGQPQHF
d_gene: -; v_gene: TRBV29-1; len: 12; CDR3aa: CSAYTGNTEAFF
d_gene: -; v_gene: TRBV12-3/TRBV12-4; len: 14; CDR3aa: CASSPQGGSYEQYF
d_gene: -; v_gene: TRBV30; len: 13; CDR3aa: CAWSTYSNQPQHF
d_gene: -; v_gene: TRBV20-1; len: 11; CDR3aa: CSRTGYTEAFF
d_gene: -; v_gene: TRBV20-1; len: 14; CDR3aa: CSATGSPTNEKLFF
d_gene: TRBD2; v_gene: TRBV6-5; len: 15; CDR3aa: CASSYEAGVTGELFF
d_gene: -; v_gene: TRBV12-3/TRBV12-4; len: 14; CDR3aa: CASSSRQGGQPQHF
d_gene: -; v_gene: TRBV20-1; len: 15; CDR3aa: CCGSFESRAYNEQFF
d_gene: -; v_gene: TRBV19; len: 13; CDR3aa: CASSMVRSYGYTF
d_gene: TRBD1; v_gene: TRBV29-1; len: 13; CDR3aa: CSVKTGVLTPQHF
d_gene: TRBD1; v_gene: TRBV20-1; len: 14; CDR3aa: CSAKQGAGTSPLHF
d_gene: -; v_gene: TRBV5-4; len: 16; CDR3aa: CASSLALGTASDGYTF
d_gene: TRBD1; v_gene: TRBV20-1; len: 13; CDR3aa: CSARDRGQYGYTF